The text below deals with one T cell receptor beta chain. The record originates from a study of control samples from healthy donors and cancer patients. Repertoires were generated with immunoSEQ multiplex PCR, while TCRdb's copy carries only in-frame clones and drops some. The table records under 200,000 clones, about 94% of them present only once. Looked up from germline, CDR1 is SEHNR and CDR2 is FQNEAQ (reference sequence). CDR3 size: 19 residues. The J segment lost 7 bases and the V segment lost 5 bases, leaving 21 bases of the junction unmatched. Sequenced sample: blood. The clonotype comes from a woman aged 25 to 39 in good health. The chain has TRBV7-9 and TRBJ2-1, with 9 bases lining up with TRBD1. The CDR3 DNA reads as TGTGCCAGCAGCCAGGCCGGAGGATTGGGACAGGGTGGTCGGAATGAGCAGTTCTTC. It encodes CASSQAGGLGQGGRNEQFF. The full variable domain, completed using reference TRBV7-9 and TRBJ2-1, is DTGVSQNPRHKITKRGQNVTFRCDPISEHNRLYWYRQTLGQGPEFLTYFQNEAQLEKSRLLSDRFSAERPKGSFSTLEIQRTEQGDSAMYLCASSQAGGLGQGGRNEQFFGPGTRLTVL.